This is a list of T cell receptor beta chains from one sample in a study of patients and donors after allogeneic stem cell transplantation. In TCRdb, the RT-PCR reads were re-called with MiXCR into one record per CDR3 protein. The profile shows about 960,000 distinct CDR3 sequences, approximately 19% of them singletons. The specimen sequenced was blood, either unsorted or a sorted T cell fraction (not recorded which). The source is a human donor who was either an allogeneic HSCT recipient or a stem cell or donor lymphocyte infusion donor (not recorded which). It is not recorded whose cells these are; they may come from a transplant donor. Each CDR3 is given with its conserved first and last residue. D genes are given only for firm matches. Not every row has a clone size; where given, it reads once, few, many or a size class.

j_gene,v_gene,abundance,d_gene,CDR3aa
TRBJ2-4,TRBV9,.,TRBD2,CASSLQSTSGSRSSKNIQYF
TRBJ2-6,TRBV30,few,TRBD2,CAWSVLAGANSGANVLTF
TRBJ2-7,TRBV5-1,.,TRBD1,CASSSRQGTGYEQYF
TRBJ2-7,TRBV15,.,.,CATSRVGSSYEQYF
TRBJ2-3,TRBV12-3/TRBV12-4,.,TRBD2,CASSQAGFTDTQYF
TRBJ2-1,TRBV20-1,.,TRBD2,CSASSTGGYNEQFF
TRBJ2-7,TRBV28,many,TRBD2,CASRASGSKYEQYF
TRBJ2-3,TRBV5-1,.,.,CASSLDSVSTDTQYF
TRBJ2-1,TRBV6-5,.,TRBD1,CASSYRTGLAPFF
TRBJ1-5,TRBV11-2,few,.,CASSGRRGGGRGDQPQHF
TRBJ1-5,TRBV7-9,.,.,CASSLGAFEARNQPQHF
TRBJ1-3,TRBV7-3,.,.,CASSLGSPYSGNTIYF
TRBJ2-4,TRBV2,.,.,CASSEGVLAKNIQYF
TRBJ2-7,TRBV13,.,.,CASKSYYEQYF
TRBJ2-7,TRBV4-1,once,.,CASSQERKTSEGGYEQYF
TRBJ1-2,TRBV6-5,few,.,CASSYGGRTF
TRBJ2-1,TRBV7-8,.,.,CASSRGGARPYEQFF
TRBJ1-1,TRBV21-1,few,.,CARTTDGNTEAFF
TRBJ2-7,TRBV11-3,.,.,CASSSSLKSYEQYF
TRBJ1-2,TRBV2,few,.,CASSVLRGLGGYTF
TRBJ2-1,TRBV5-1,few,TRBD2,CASSKISSGRQQFF
TRBJ2-2,TRBV30,few,.,CAWSVGGTNTGELFF
TRBJ1-1,TRBV9,.,.,CASSLEPTLNTEAFF
TRBJ2-3,TRBV29-1,.,.,CSVEGDAVGDTQCF
TRBJ2-1,TRBV20-1,.,.,CSASVRDLQFF
TRBJ2-1,TRBV12-3/TRBV12-4,.,TRBD2,CASSSRAGLAVNEQSF
TRBJ1-3,TRBV12-3/TRBV12-4,.,.,CASSYRETGNTIYF
TRBJ2-1,TRBV6-1,.,TRBD2,CASSTGTSGEQFF
TRBJ2-1,TRBV4-2,few,TRBD2,CASSGRLAGFHNEQFF
TRBJ2-3,TRBV5-1,once,TRBD2,CASSLAGTRPSTDTQYF
TRBJ2-2,TRBV29-1,many,.,CSVEVGEELFF
TRBJ1-5,TRBV29-1,.,.,CSVGQEADQPQHF
TRBJ2-1,TRBV20-1,many,.,CSASKMSGVGNEQFF
TRBJ1-2,TRBV24-1,few,.,CATSDAGTLYGYTF
TRBJ2-7,TRBV7-9,few,.,CASSLNDRPLNSYEQYF
TRBJ2-3,TRBV12-3/TRBV12-4,many,TRBD2,CASSTHRTSGFDTQYF
TRBJ1-2,TRBV20-1,few,.,CSARVGQLYGYTF
TRBJ1-1,TRBV5-1,few,.,CASSSTGRMNTEAFF
TRBJ2-5,TRBV20-1,few,TRBD2,CSALTSGGGKTQYF
TRBJ2-1,TRBV6-1,few,.,CASSEALRDTEQFF
TRBJ2-7,TRBV10-3,.,.,CAISAGRGPSSYEQYF
TRBJ1-4,TRBV12-3/TRBV12-4,.,.,CASSAVGEATNEKLFF
TRBJ2-7,TRBV27,.,TRBD2,CASSLLGTSSGYEQYF
TRBJ2-5,TRBV5-1,few,TRBD1,CASSVGINDRGSTQYF
TRBJ2-5,TRBV5-1,.,TRBD2,CASSSSPSGGADETQYF
TRBJ1-3,TRBV6-6,few,.,CASRRDPGNTIYF
TRBJ2-5,TRBV7-2,.,.,CASSLVGTKGQETQYF
TRBJ2-1,TRBV27,.,TRBD2,CASSLKLAGGQGAYNEQFF
TRBJ2-7,TRBV21-1,few,.,CASSMGQSCPYEQYF
TRBJ2-2,TRBV20-1,.,.,CSAKDGNTGELFF
TRBJ2-2,TRBV5-5,.,.,CASSLKQAIGHDTGELFF
TRBJ2-3,TRBV25-1,.,.,CASRGRPGTITDTQYF